These 13 T cell receptor beta chains share one sample of origin, sequenced in a study of shared clonotypes between healthy human individuals (dated by TCRdb to the early 2020s). The library was prepared using the immunoSEQ multiplex PCR assay. As stored in TCRdb, this immuneACCESS dataset retains in-frame rearrangements with V and J assigned. A fraction of the clones does not appear; measured against another copy, unresolved V genes explain less than half of the discrepancy, and the remainder lacks a known reason. The table for this sample lists roughly 650,000 clones; 95% to 98% of them were counted only once. The ten largest clones represent about 0.06% of the sample. Sequenced material: naive CD4+ T cells sorted from blood. The cell subset or site label on this specimen signifies: CD45RA+ positively selected. The receptors shown here come from a woman aged 25-40 years in good health.

This clone was recorded once. The chain couples TRBV4-2 to TRBJ2-7; D is unclear. The V end lost 1 base, the J end lost 2 bases, and 15 bases lay between the germline ends. CDR1 LGHNA and CDR2 YNFKEQ come from the germline V gene. The CDR3 runs 16 residues. This CDR3 reads CASSQGFMGSAYEQYF. The CDR3, as DNA: TGTGCCAGCAGCCAAGGGTTCATGGGTAGTGCCTACGAGCAGTACTTC.

The V gene is TRBV5-8, the J gene TRBJ1-3; D is perhaps TRBD1 (5 bases). Germline V gene sequence: CDR1 SGHTS, CDR2 YDEGEE. This CDR3 is 13 amino acids long. Trimming took off 10 bases at V and 0 bases at J, with 11 bases between the two ends. CDR3 coding DNA: TGTGCCGTAGGACAATACTCTGGAAACACCATATATTTT. Protein product: CAVGQYSGNTIYF.

The chain carries TRBV29-1 and TRBJ2-1; D is undetermined. V shed 4 bases and J shed 2 bases, with 9 bases lying between them. Germline CDR1 and CDR2: SQVTM and ANQGSEA. This CDR3 is 13 amino acids long. The CDR3 protein is CSVADRAYNEQFF. CDR3 coding DNA: TGCAGCGTTGCCGACCGGGCCTACAATGAGCAGTTCTTC.

The chain is built from TRBV4-1 and TRBJ2-1; no clear D gene. The V gene's germline CDR1 is MGHRA and CDR2 YSYEKL. V lost 4 bases and J 6 bases, leaving 4 bases between the germline ends. This CDR3 is 11 amino acids long. Written as DNA, the CDR3 is TGCGCCAGCAGCCGGGGCAATGAGCAGTTCTTC. This encodes CASSRGNEQFF.

The V and J genes are TRBV6-6 and TRBJ2-7; 9 bases align to TRBD2. Germline V CDR1 and CDR2: MNHNY, SVGAGI (reference sequence). This CDR3 contains 15 residues. J lost 2 bases, V lost 2 bases, and 4 bases had no gene match. Here the CDR3 reads CASSYLPSGTYEQYF. CDR3 DNA: TGTGCCAGCAGTTACCTTCCTAGCGGGACCTACGAGCAGTACTTC.

CDR3 in amino acids: CASSGKGVDNYGYTF. The CDR3 DNA follows: TGCGCCAGCAGCGGGAAAGGAGTGGATAACTATGGCTACACCTTC. The J gene is TRBJ1-2, the V gene TRBV4-1; D uncertain. This CDR3 is 15 amino acids long. CDR1 is MGHRA, CDR2 YSYEKL, per germline. Trimming shortened V by 5 bases and J by 1 base, and 14 bases separated the two germline ends.

The V call is TRBV28, the J call TRBJ2-1; perhaps TRBD2 as D (5 bases). This CDR3 contains 12 residues. CDR1 and CDR2 (germline): MDHEN, SYDVKM. The V gene lost 10 bases and the J gene lost 8 bases, with 15 bases spanning the gap. CDR3 amino acids: CATTEGWDEQFF. CDR3 nucleotides: TGTGCCACCACAGAGGGTTGGGATGAGCAGTTCTTC.

CDR3 residues: CASSFDRHQETQYF. Here the CDR3 DNA reads TGTGCCAGCAGCTTTGACAGACACCAAGAGACCCAGTACTTC. The V gene is TRBV7-9, the J gene TRBJ2-5, with a possible D match to TRBD1 (5 bases). Germline CDR1 SEHNR, CDR2 FQNEAQ (reference sequence). The CDR3 runs 14 residues. The ends were cut back, 3 bases at V and 0 bases at J, with 8 bases in the middle.

The rearrangement links TRBV4-1 to TRBJ1-5, with D perhaps TRBD1 (5 bases). The germline V gene encodes CDR1 MGHRA and CDR2 YSYEKL. CDR3 length equals 17 residues. Trimming left V 0 bases short and J 0 bases short, with 12 bases between. Written as DNA, the CDR3 is TGCGCCAGCAGCCAAGATAGGGGCGGGGATAGCAATCAGCCCCAGCATTTT. This sequence encodes CASSQDRGGDSNQPQHF.

The chain joins TRBV6-5 to TRBJ1-1; D perhaps matches TRBD1 (6 bases). V was shortened by 3 bases and J by 1 base, with 12 bases between the two germline ends. Germline assignment: CDR1 MNHEY and CDR2 SVGAGI. This CDR3 has 15 residues. The CDR3 sequence is CASSYGDRKNTEAFF. CDR3 in DNA: TGTGCCAGCAGTTATGGCGACAGGAAGAACACTGAAGCTTTCTTT.

The chain has TRBV11-3 and TRBJ2-7, with D perhaps matching TRBD2 (5 bases). This CDR3 has 13 amino acids. Germline assignment: CDR1 SGHNT and CDR2 YENEEA. V was cut by 2 bases and J by 3 bases, with 8 bases left in between. CDR3: CASSLRENYEQYF. For the CDR3, the DNA is TGTGCCAGCAGCTTAAGGGAGAACTACGAGCAGTACTTC.

This chain uses TRBV28 with TRBJ1-2; D remains unclear. This CDR3 region has 13 residues. In germline, CDR1 is MDHEN, CDR2 SYDVKM. V was pared by 5 bases and J by 8 bases, with 15 bases between. DNA of the CDR3: TGTGCCAGCAGTCTCCGGACTCCCGAGGGCTACACCTTC. Residues: CASSLRTPEGYTF.

As regards this clone: Other DNA variants within this sample encode the same CDR3. The rearrangement links TRBV15 to TRBJ2-1; no clear D. V lost 3 bases and J lost 7, with 4 bases in between. The CDR3 sequence is 11 residues long. CDR1 and CDR2 (germline): LNHNV, YYDKDF (reference sequence). The CDR3, as DNA: TGTGCCACCAGCAGGGGAAATGAGCAGTTCTTC. Protein: CATSRGNEQFF.